The 20 T cell receptor beta chains listed next were all sequenced from one sample in a study of OX40 agonist ivuxolimab in advanced cancers. Libraries were prepared by immunoSEQ multiplex PCR; TCRdb keeps only in-frame clonotypes and omits some of them. The sample holds about 80,000 clones, around 86% seen once. The sample consisted of CD4+ or CD8+ T cells sorted from blood, taken in a trial of the OX40 agonist ivuxolimab. The origin of the receptors is an adult with an advanced solid tumor such as melanoma, head and neck, liver or kidney cancer.

This clone came up once. The genes are TRBV18 and TRBJ2-3; D is ambiguous. The V gene lost 1 base and the J gene lost 2 bases, with 13 bases spanning the gap. The CDR3 is made up of 16 amino acids. Germline CDR1 reads KGHSH; CDR2 reads LQKENI. The CDR3 DNA reads TGTGCCAGCTCACCACTTAGTCACCCGACCACAGATACGCAGTATTTT. Translating gives CASSPLSHPTTDTQYF.

The genes are TRBV4-3 and TRBJ2-2; a weak D match, TRBD2 (5 bases). From germline, CDR1 is LGHNA and CDR2 YSLEER. V gave up 4 bases and J gave up 1 base, with 10 bases separating them. The CDR3 is made up of 15 amino acids. For the CDR3, the DNA is TGCGCCAGCAGCCGTAGCGTACAGAACACCGGGGAGCTGTTTTTT. Protein sequence: CASSRSVQNTGELFF.

The chain uses TRBV27 and TRBJ1-2, with 8 bases lining up with TRBD1. The CDR3 is 16 amino acids. The V segment lost 0 bases and the J segment 7 bases; nucleotides outside the gene matches: 10. Germline CDR1 and CDR2: MNHEY and SMNVEV (reference sequence). CDR3 residues: CASSLSAQDRAGGYTF. The CDR3 DNA is TGTGCCAGCAGTTTATCGGCTCAGGACAGGGCCGGTGGCTACACCTTC.

The chain recombines TRBV6-5 with TRBJ1-1; TRBD1 aligns across 9 bases. V lost 4 bases, J lost 4 bases, and 4 bases stayed unmatched. The CDR3 has 14 amino acids. The germline V gene encodes CDR1 MNHEY and CDR2 SVGAGI. In nucleotides, the CDR3 is TGTGCCAGCAGTTGGGACAGGGCTAGCACTGAAGCTTTCTTT. Amino acids: CASSWDRASTEAFF.

The chain carries TRBV7-2 and TRBJ1-1; D may be TRBD1 (5 bases). The CDR3 contains 13 residues. V lost 6 bases and J lost 0, with 8 bases in between. Per germline, CDR1 SGHTA and CDR2 FQGNSA. Here the CDR3 DNA reads TGTGCCAGCAGGATGGACATGAACACTGAAGCTTTCTTT. It codes for CASRMDMNTEAFF.

V is TRBV6-5 and J is TRBJ1-1; D gene ambiguous. The CDR3 totals 15 residues. Germline-derived CDR1 and CDR2 are MNHEY and SVGAGI. V gave up 2 bases and J gave up 2 bases, with 12 bases separating them. CDR3: CASSYEIRSNTEAFF. Here the CDR3 DNA reads TGTGCCAGCAGTTACGAGATACGCAGTAACACTGAAGCTTTCTTT.

The chain carries TRBV30 and TRBJ2-7; D might be TRBD1 (5 bases). Between the trimmed V and J ends, which lost 1 base and 2 bases, there was a span of 12 bases. Germline V gives CDR1 GTSNPN, CDR2 SVGIG (reference sequence). The CDR3 consists of 14 residues. The chain's CDR3 is CAWSGADSPYEQYF. CDR3 nucleotide sequence: TGTGCCTGGAGTGGGGCCGACAGCCCCTACGAGCAGTACTTC.

The chain employs TRBV11-2 and TRBJ2-3; a possible D gene is TRBD1 (7 bases). Trimming left V 4 bases short and J 5 bases short, with 19 bases between. Germline V gene lookup returns CDR1 SGHAT and CDR2 FQNNGV. This CDR3 has 16 residues. The CDR3 DNA is TGTGCCAGCAGCTCCTTGGAGGGGGCTAGGAGAGATACGCAGTATTTT. Its translation: CASSSLEGARRDTQYF.

This clone has more than one count but fewer than ten. The J gene is TRBJ1-5, the V gene TRBV2; 7 bases align to TRBD1. The CDR3 is 14 residues long. The V and J ends lost 7 bases and 2 bases, in that order; junction bases with no gene match: 5. Germline V gives CDR1 SNHLY, CDR2 FYNNEI. Here the CDR3 reads CASKIGQGNQPQHF. In DNA, the CDR3 is TGTGCCAGCAAGATTGGACAGGGCAATCAGCCCCAGCATTTT.

The chain has TRBV6-5 and TRBJ1-5; no reliable D call. The V gene lost 5 bases and the J gene lost 0 bases, with 8 bases spanning the gap. The CDR3 has 14 residues. Germline V gene data show CDR1 as MNHEY and CDR2 as SVGAGI. In nucleotides, the CDR3 is TGTGCCAGCAGTCTCAGTAATAGCAATCAGCCCCAGCATTTT. This codes for CASSLSNSNQPQHF.

This chain uses TRBV18 with TRBJ2-3; 10 bases are a match to TRBD1. Germline CDR1 and CDR2: KGHSH and LQKENI. V trimming: 6 bases; J trimming: 3 bases; junction bases outside the gene matches: 6. This CDR3 has 15 amino acids. CDR3 DNA: TGTGCCAGCTCCTCGGACAGGGGGAGGACAGATACGCAGTATTTT. Translation gives CASSSDRGRTDTQYF. Full variable domain (outside the CDR3, taken from reference TRBV18 and TRBJ2-3): NAGVMQNPRHLVRRRGQEARLRCSPMKGHSHVYWYRQLPEEGLKFMVYLQKENIIDESGMPKERFSAEFPKEGPSILRIQQVVRGDSAAYFCASSSDRGRTDTQYFGPGTRLTVL.

This chain connects TRBV4-1 to TRBJ1-2, with TRBD1 identical over 7 bases. Germline V gene data show CDR1 as MGHRA and CDR2 as YSYEKL. This CDR3 has 13 amino acids. Trimming took 4 bases from V and 8 from J; bases not matched to a gene: 7. CDR3 bases: TGCGCCAGCAGCCTAAGGGACAGAGAGGGCTACACCTTC. Residues: CASSLRDREGYTF.

This chain joins TRBV11-3 and TRBJ1-1; unclear D gene. The V end lost 1 base, the J end lost 6 bases, and 6 bases lay between the germline ends. The CDR3 loop spans 12 amino acids. Germline CDR1 reads SGHNT; CDR2 reads YENEEA. In DNA form, the CDR3 reads TGTGCCAGCAGCTTAGGGACGGCTGAAGCTTTCTTT. Translation gives CASSLGTAEAFF. The full variable domain, its missing parts supplied by reference TRBV11-3 and TRBJ1-1, is EAGVVQSPRYKIIEKKQPVAFWCNPISGHNTLYWYLQNLGQGPELLIRYENEEAVDDSQLPKDRFSAERLKGVDSTLKIQPAELGDSAVYLCASSLGTAEAFFGQGTRLTVV.

The rearrangement links TRBV11-3 to TRBJ2-6; possible D gene TRBD1, 6 bases. The germline V gene has CDR1 SGHNT and CDR2 YENEEA. The CDR3 is made up of 16 amino acids. The germline V and J ends were trimmed by 4 bases and 4 bases, with 14 bases remaining between them. Here the CDR3 DNA reads TGTGCCAGCAGCTCCAGGGGCCGTTCCGGGGCCAACGTCCTGACTTTC. This codes for CASSSRGRSGANVLTF.

This chain uses TRBV4-1 with TRBJ1-2; D call uncertain. There are 17 residues in the CDR3. The germline CDR1 and CDR2 sequences are MGHRA and YSYEKL. Trimming removed 3 bases at V and 4 bases at J, with 21 bases between. The CDR3 is CASSHAEWEIHFYGYTF. The CDR3 DNA reads as TGCGCCAGCAGCCACGCTGAGTGGGAGATCCATTTCTATGGCTACACCTTC.

V is TRBV7-2 and J is TRBJ1-1; tentative D call: TRBD1 (6 bases). Germline assignment: CDR1 SGHTA and CDR2 FQGNSA. V was clipped by 8 bases and J by 8 bases, with 21 bases between them. The CDR3 is made up of 14 amino acids. This CDR3 is CASGQSGGVSEAFF. CDR3 DNA sequence: TGTGCCAGCGGACAGTCGGGAGGGGTAAGCGAAGCTTTCTTT.

The chain employs TRBV28 and TRBJ2-6, with D unresolved. There are 14 residues in the CDR3. Germline assignment: CDR1 MDHEN and CDR2 SYDVKM. V shed 3 bases and J shed 0 bases, with 3 bases lying between them. This CDR3 reads CASSFFSGANVLTF. In DNA, the CDR3 is TGTGCCAGCAGTTTCTTCTCTGGGGCCAACGTCCTGACTTTC.

The chain links TRBV25-1 to TRBJ1-2; tentatively, D is TRBD1 (6 bases). Germline assignment: CDR1 MGHDK and CDR2 SYGVNS. The CDR3 spans 13 residues. Deletions cut 2 bases from V and 4 bases from J, with 8 bases between. CDR3 loop: CASSEAGVYGYTF. The CDR3, as DNA: TGTGCCAGCAGTGAAGCAGGGGTCTATGGCTACACCTTC.

The chain carries TRBV19 and TRBJ1-1; possible D gene TRBD1, 6 bases. Germline loops: CDR1 LNHDA, CDR2 SQIVND (reference sequence). The CDR3 loop spans 14 amino acids. Trimming stripped 9 bases from V and 7 bases from J, with 21 bases between. CDR3 bases: TGTGCCAGCGATCGGGGCGGCAGGGGCAATGAAGCTTTCTTT. It encodes CASDRGGRGNEAFF.

This chain joins TRBV28 and TRBJ1-2; TRBD1 is a possible D gene (6 bases). The V end was cut by 5 bases, the J end by 4 bases, with 23 bases between. The CDR3 has 17 residues. Germline CDR1 reads MDHEN; CDR2 reads SYDVKM. CDR3 coding DNA: TGTGCCAGCAGTCCAACGGGGTGGGGCAGGGGAGGCTATGGCTACACCTTC. This codes for CASSPTGWGRGGYGYTF.